This T cell receptor (beta chain) was obtained from a study of cytomegalovirus exposure and HLA in healthy donors. With regard to this clone: Antigen: not known. Other DNA sequences in the same sample also yield this CDR3.

Germline V gene lookup returns CDR1 SGDLS and CDR2 YYNGEE. This CDR3 has 15 amino acids. Trimming removed 0 bases from V and 4 bases from J, with 8 bases in between. Overall study findings and caveats: In vitro assays verified that a few CMV-associated chains recognized CMV antigens specifically.

Though probably carrying unrecorded immune exposures, donors were nominally healthy at sampling. Vbeta (60) and Jbeta (13) primers were used in the PCR. Generated by immunoSEQ multiplex PCR, the TCRdb table keeps only in-frame clones and is missing some. The sample records around 190,000 clones, 70% to 85% being singletons. The chain recombines TRBV9 with TRBJ2-6; D may be TRBD2 (5 bases). Sequencing was done on a sample of PBMCs. The origin of this receptor is a man aged 35 to 55 in good health and CMV-seropositive. The DNA for the CDR3 is TGTGCCAGCAGCGTAGGAGGGTCCGGGGCCAACGTCCTGACTTTC. It specifies CASSVGGSGANVLTF.